A single sample gave rise to the 23 T cell receptor beta chains below, sequenced in a study of T cells in Graves' hyperthyroidism and ophthalmopathy. Researchers amplified the TCR beta CDR3 regions from RNA transcripts. In the first-round RT-PCR of the TCR CDR3, the HTBI primer set was used. TCRdb re-called the multiplex PCR reads through MiXCR, storing one row per CDR3 protein. This table holds about 570,000 distinct CDR3 sequences, approximately 14% found once. The sample comprised blood. The receptors come from a woman aged 35 to 49 with Graves' hyperthyroidism.

Turning to this clonotype: A much larger clone is a single base away; this may be a read error. The V call is TRBV13, the J call TRBJ1-1, with 7 nucleotides matching TRBD1. The CDR3 length is 16 residues. Germline V gives CDR1 PRHDT, CDR2 FYEKMQ (reference sequence). Losses at the gene ends were 5 bases for V and 2 bases for J; bases not matched to a gene: 11. This chain's CDR3 is CASSRRTGGSNTEAFF. In DNA form, the CDR3 reads TGTGCCAGCAGCCGAAGGACAGGTGGGTCCAACACTGAAGCTTTCTTT.

This clonotype was picked up many times. The chain recombines TRBV27 with TRBJ1-2, with D tentatively TRBD1 (5 bases). The CDR3 runs to 14 residues. Germline V gives CDR1 MNHEY, CDR2 SMNVEV (reference sequence). The V and J ends lost 6 bases and 3 bases respectively, with 14 bases between them. The CDR3 sequence: CASSPQVRDYGYTF. CDR3 nucleotide sequence: TGTGCCAGCAGCCCACAGGTCAGAGACTATGGCTACACCTTC.

Ten or more counts support this clonotype. The chain's CDR3 is CASSLLSDRDTQYF. In DNA, the CDR3 is TGTGCCAGCAGTCTCCTTTCCGACAGAGATACGCAGTATTTT. The V call is TRBV27, the J call TRBJ2-3, with D possibly TRBD1 on 5 matching bases. Germline V CDR1 and CDR2: MNHEY, SMNVEV (reference sequence). V lost 5 bases and J lost 5, with 14 bases in between. The CDR3 runs 14 residues.

The rearrangement uses TRBV14 and TRBJ2-1, with 12 bases identical to TRBD1. The J segment lost 2 bases and the V segment lost 2 bases, leaving 19 bases of the junction unmatched. Germline CDR1 is SGHDN and CDR2 is FVKESK. The CDR3 is 22 amino acids. The CDR3, as DNA: TGTGCCAGCAGCCAAACGAGTTGGGGACAGGGGGCGAGGGTGTTCCCCTACAATGAGCAGTTCTTC. Translating it yields CASSQTSWGQGARVFPYNEQFF.

V is TRBV20-1 and J is TRBJ2-1; D is perhaps TRBD1 (6 bases). V shed 0 bases and J shed 3 bases, with 18 bases lying between them. The CDR3 length is 17 residues. Germline-derived CDR1 and CDR2 are DFQATT and SNEGSKA (reference sequence). The CDR3 protein is CSARDGGAGLLYNEQFF. CDR3 coding DNA: TGCAGTGCTAGAGATGGGGGCGCAGGGCTCCTCTACAATGAGCAGTTCTTC.

In this sample, this clonotype turned up many times. The chain recombines TRBV6-1 with TRBJ1-6; maybe TRBD1 (6 bases). Trimming took off 6 bases at V and 2 bases at J, with 11 bases between the two ends. This CDR3 is 15 amino acids long. Germline V lookup: CDR1 MNHNS, CDR2 SASEGT. CDR3 sequence reads: CASSLGGAYNSPLHF. The CDR3 nucleotides read TGTGCCAGCAGCTTGGGGGGCGCCTATAATTCACCCCTCCACTTT.

This clonotype was seen repeatedly, ten times or more. The genes are TRBV2 and TRBJ2-7; D is ambiguous. Germline values: CDR1 SNHLY, CDR2 FYNNEI. The CDR3 runs 17 residues. The V end lost 2 bases, the J end lost 7 bases, and 24 bases lay between the germline ends. CDR3 in DNA: TGTGCCAGCAGTGAAACCCCTCACTTTGACGGTGGCTGGGAGCAGTACTTC. Translated, it gives CASSETPHFDGGWEQYF.

This clonotype was recorded at least ten times. V gene TRBV6-1 combines with J gene TRBJ1-5; D is undetermined. V gave up 8 bases and J gave up 0 bases, with 17 bases separating them. CDR1 MNHNS and CDR2 SASEGT come from the germline V gene. This CDR3 has 16 residues. This CDR3 is CASDNPGSYSNQPQHF. CDR3 nucleotides: TGTGCCAGCGATAACCCCGGGTCCTATAGCAATCAGCCCCAGCATTTT.

There are many counts of this clonotype. The V gene is TRBV7-2, the J gene TRBJ2-7, with 10 bases lining up with TRBD1. Per germline, CDR1 SGHTA and CDR2 FQGNSA. Germline trimming cut 5 bases from V and 2 bases from J; bases unmatched to any gene: 6. This CDR3 contains 15 residues. CDR3 coding DNA: TGTGCCAGCAGCACGCGGACAGGGGGGACCTACGAGCAGTACTTC. It codes for CASSTRTGGTYEQYF.

About this clonotype: Being one base from a much bigger clone, this may be a read error. This sequence joins TRBV11-1 and TRBJ2-4, with 10 bases identical to TRBD2. This CDR3 has 16 residues. Unmatched junction bases numbered 8, after V lost 0 bases and J lost 9 bases. Germline loops: CDR1 SGHAT, CDR2 FQDESV (reference sequence). CDR3 sequence reads: CASSLAPSGSQSIQYF. As DNA, the CDR3 is TGTGCCAGCAGCTTAGCCCCTAGCGGGAGTCAAAGCATTCAGTACTTC.

At least ten counts were recorded for this clonotype. The chain is built from TRBV12-3 or TRBV12-4 and TRBJ2-3, with 9 bases matching TRBD2. This CDR3 is built from 14 residues. The V segment lost 6 bases and the J segment 1 base; nucleotides outside the gene matches: 2. CDR3 sequence reads: CASRRTSGTDTQYF. The DNA for the CDR3 is TGTGCCAGCAGGCGGACTAGCGGCACAGATACGCAGTATTTT.

The chain carries TRBV19 and TRBJ1-1; D perhaps matches TRBD1 (6 bases). Per germline, CDR1 LNHDA and CDR2 SQIVND (reference sequence). Trimming took off 3 bases at V and 6 bases at J, with 14 bases between the two ends. The CDR3 runs to 14 residues. The CDR3 nucleotides read TGTGCCAGTAGTATCGGACAGCGAGTATCTGAAGCTTTCTTT. It is translated as CASSIGQRVSEAFF.

The V call is TRBV20-1, the J call TRBJ2-6; TRBD1 aligns across 9 bases. The junction had 4 bases not matched to a gene; V was cut back by 1 base and J by 0 bases. Germline loops: CDR1 DFQATT, CDR2 SNEGSKA (reference sequence). This CDR3 comprises 17 residues. The CDR3 sequence: CSARAGQGYSGANVLTF. In DNA, the CDR3 is TGCAGTGCTAGAGCGGGACAGGGATACTCTGGGGCCAACGTCCTGACTTTC.

The chain joins TRBV10-1 to TRBJ1-3; no firm D call. Trimming removed 7 bases at V and 0 bases at J, with 13 bases between. The germline V gene has CDR1 WNHNN and CDR2 SYGVQD (reference sequence). There are 15 residues in the CDR3. The CDR3 is CASIRTVSSGNTIYF. In DNA, the CDR3 is TGCGCCAGCATTCGGACGGTGAGCTCTGGAAACACCATATATTTT.

V usage is TRBV6-1 and J usage is TRBJ1-2; D gene ambiguous. Germline V gives CDR1 MNHNS, CDR2 SASEGT. Trimming took 8 bases from V and 7 from J, leaving 14 bases between them. This CDR3 is built from 12 residues. CDR3 sequence reads: CASDEDGSGYTF. In DNA form, the CDR3 reads TGTGCCAGCGATGAAGACGGGAGTGGCTACACCTTC.

At least ten counts were recorded for this clonotype. CDR3 sequence reads: CAWSLTAYNSPLHF. The CDR3 coding sequence is TGTGCCTGGAGTCTGACAGCCTATAATTCACCCCTCCACTTT. The chain uses TRBV30 and TRBJ1-6; tentatively, D is TRBD1 (5 bases). CDR3 length: 14 amino acids. Trimming shortened V by 2 bases and J by 2 bases, and 7 bases separated the two germline ends. Germline CDR1 and CDR2: GTSNPN and SVGIG (reference sequence). Combining the CDR3 with reference TRBV30 and TRBJ1-6 gives the whole variable domain SQTIHQWPATLVQPVGSPLSLECTVEGTSNPNLYWYRQAAGRGLQLLFYSVGIGQISSEVPQNLSASRPQDRQFILSSKKLLLSDSGFYLCAWSLTAYNSPLHFGNGTRLTVT.

This clonotype turned up a few times. This chain links TRBV7-8 with TRBJ2-7; TRBD2 matches 12 bases. Germline trimming cut 1 base from V and 3 bases from J; bases unmatched to any gene: 4. CDR1 is SGHVS, CDR2 FQNEAQ, per germline. CDR3 length equals 16 residues. CDR3 amino acids: CASSLVRLAGVYEQYF. In DNA form, the CDR3 reads TGTGCCAGCAGCTTAGTGCGACTAGCGGGAGTCTACGAGCAGTACTTC. Supplemented by reference TRBV7-8 and TRBJ2-7, the full variable domain reads GAGVSQSPRYKVAKRGQDVALRCDPISGHVSLFWYQQALGQGPEFLTYFQNEAQLDKSGLPSDRFFAERPEGSVSTLKIQRTQQEDSAVYLCASSLVRLAGVYEQYFGPGTRLTVT.

This clonotype was seen a handful of times. V gene TRBV3-1 combines with J gene TRBJ1-2, with 7 bases lining up with TRBD1. This CDR3 contains 14 residues. J was trimmed by 7 bases and V by 0 bases; bases with no gene match: 5. Germline V gene data show CDR1 as LGHDT and CDR2 as YNNKEL (reference sequence). The CDR3 here is CASSQERGRGGYTF. As DNA, the CDR3 is TGTGCCAGCAGCCAAGAAAGGGGGCGAGGTGGCTACACCTTC.

At least ten counts were recorded for this clonotype. J is TRBJ2-5 and V is TRBV12-3 or TRBV12-4; 13 positions agree with TRBD2. The length of the CDR3 is 16 residues. J was trimmed by 4 bases and V by 5 bases; bases with no gene match: 7. CDR3 sequence (DNA): TGTGCCAGCAGTCGGACTAGCGGGAGCACGGCAGAGACCCAGTACTTC. Translation: CASSRTSGSTAETQYF.

This clonotype was picked up many times. The chain couples TRBV15 to TRBJ2-6; D possibly corresponds to TRBD1 (6 bases). The CDR3 extends over 19 amino acids. CDR1 is LNHNV, CDR2 YYDKDF, per germline (reference sequence). V shed 0 bases and J shed 2 bases, with 17 bases lying between them. Written as DNA, the CDR3 is TGTGCCACCAGCAGAGATAGGACAGAGCTCTTCCCTGGGGCCAACGTCCTGACTTTC. Protein product: CATSRDRTELFPGANVLTF.

Ten or more counts support this clonotype. V usage is TRBV28 and J usage is TRBJ2-1; 9 nucleotides agree with TRBD2. Germline V gene lookup returns CDR1 MDHEN and CDR2 SYDVKM. The CDR3 is 19 amino acids. The junction had 13 bases not matched to a gene; V was cut back by 4 bases and J by 0 bases. In DNA form, the CDR3 reads TGTGCCAGCAGTTCCGTTAGCGGGAGAGGGAAGAGCTCCTACAATGAGCAGTTCTTC. Translation: CASSSVSGRGKSSYNEQFF.

The chain links TRBV6-6 to TRBJ1-1, with 7 positions matching TRBD1. Germline assignment: CDR1 MNHNY and CDR2 SVGAGI (reference sequence). V dropped 0 bases and J dropped 8; count of bases not matched to a gene: 21. The CDR3 is 19 amino acids. The DNA for the CDR3 is TGTGCCAGCAGTTACTCTTCTCTGAGCAATCAACAGGGGCCTCCGGAAGCTTTCTTT. Translating gives CASSYSSLSNQQGPPEAFF.

This clonotype was found a few times. The chain joins TRBV19 to TRBJ2-5, with 7 nucleotides matching TRBD2. Germline values: CDR1 LNHDA, CDR2 SQIVND (reference sequence). The CDR3 spans 13 residues. J lost 5 bases, V lost 2 bases, and 2 bases had no gene match. CDR3 protein: CASSIRGGETQYF. As DNA, the CDR3 is TGTGCCAGTAGTATAAGGGGAGGGGAGACCCAGTACTTC.